This T cell receptor (beta chain) was sequenced in a study of beta chain features in type 1 diabetes. The study, taken as a whole, reports: Type 1 diabetes patients had VDJ junctions that carried fewer insertions and more deletions. Comparison showed that naive, central memory and Treg TCRB repertoires appeared more similar among patients than among healthy donors.

Purities over 95% were achieved in all sorted populations. The V segment lost 0 bases and the J segment 2 bases; nucleotides outside the gene matches: 5. Germline CDR1 is KGHSH and CDR2 is LQKENI. CDR3 length equals 16 residues. Of note for this clone: Antigen: not known.

The entirety of the isolated RNA underwent reverse transcription, so expressed TCRB transcripts were sequenced. Here immunoSEQ multiplex PCR was the method, and the copy in TCRdb shows in-frame clones only, minus some. There are fewer than 250,000 clones in the sample; over 8.5% occur only once, and just under 0.035% lies in the top ten. The TCR was taken from a woman between 18 and 29 years old in good health. The sequenced material came from naive CD4+ T cells from blood. The chain has TRBV18 and TRBJ2-7; 9 nucleotides align to TRBD2. The CDR3 loop is CASSPPGSGRAYEQYF. Here the CDR3 DNA reads TGTGCCAGCTCACCACCGGGTAGCGGGAGAGCCTACGAGCAGTACTTC.